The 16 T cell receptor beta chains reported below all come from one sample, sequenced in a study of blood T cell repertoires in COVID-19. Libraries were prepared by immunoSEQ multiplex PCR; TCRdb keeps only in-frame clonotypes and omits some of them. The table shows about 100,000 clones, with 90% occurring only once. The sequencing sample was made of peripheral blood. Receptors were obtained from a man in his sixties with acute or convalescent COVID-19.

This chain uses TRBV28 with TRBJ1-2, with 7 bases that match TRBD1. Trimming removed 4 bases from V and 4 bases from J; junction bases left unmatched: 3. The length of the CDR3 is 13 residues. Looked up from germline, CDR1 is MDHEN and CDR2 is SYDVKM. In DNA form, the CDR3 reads TGTGCCAGCAGTTCTGACAGGGTCTATGGCTACACCTTC. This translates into CASSSDRVYGYTF.

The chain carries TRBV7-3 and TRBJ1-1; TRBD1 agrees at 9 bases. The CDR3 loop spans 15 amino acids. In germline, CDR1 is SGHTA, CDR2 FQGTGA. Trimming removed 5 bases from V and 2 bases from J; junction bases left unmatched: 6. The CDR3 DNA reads TGTGCCAGCAGCCGCCAGGGACAGGGAAACACTGAAGCTTTCTTT. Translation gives CASSRQGQGNTEAFF.

CDR3 protein: CASSPRQDSNEQFF. CDR3 DNA: TGTGCCAGTAGCCCCCGACAGGATAGCAATGAGCAGTTCTTC. V and J are TRBV19 and TRBJ2-1, with D maybe TRBD1 (6 bases). V lost 6 bases and J lost 6, with 15 bases in between. This CDR3 region has 14 residues. Germline values: CDR1 LNHDA, CDR2 SQIVND (reference sequence).

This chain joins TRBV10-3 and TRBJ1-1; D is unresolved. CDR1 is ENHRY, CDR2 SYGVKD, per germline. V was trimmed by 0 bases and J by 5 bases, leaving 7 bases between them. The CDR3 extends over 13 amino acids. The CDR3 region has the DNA TGTGCCATCAGTGAGTCGCCTAGGACTGAAGCTTTCTTT. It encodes CAISESPRTEAFF.

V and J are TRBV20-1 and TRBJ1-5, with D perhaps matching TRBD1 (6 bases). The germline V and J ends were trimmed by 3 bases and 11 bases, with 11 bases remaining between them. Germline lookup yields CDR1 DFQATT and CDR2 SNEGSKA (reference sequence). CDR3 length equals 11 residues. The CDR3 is CSASRKGAQHF. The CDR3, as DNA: TGCAGTGCTAGTCGGAAGGGGGCCCAGCATTTT.

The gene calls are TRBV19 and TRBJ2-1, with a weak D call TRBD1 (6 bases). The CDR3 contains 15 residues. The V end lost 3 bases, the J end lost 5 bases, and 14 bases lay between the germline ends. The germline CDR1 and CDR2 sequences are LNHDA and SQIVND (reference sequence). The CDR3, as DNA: TGTGCCAGTAGTATGAGAGGGGACACCCACAATGAGCAGTTCTTC. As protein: CASSMRGDTHNEQFF.

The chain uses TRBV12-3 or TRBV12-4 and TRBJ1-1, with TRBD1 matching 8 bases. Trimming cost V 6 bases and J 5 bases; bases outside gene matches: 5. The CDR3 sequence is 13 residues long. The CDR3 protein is CASRGQVWTEAFF. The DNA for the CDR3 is TGTGCCAGCAGGGGACAGGTCTGGACTGAAGCTTTCTTT.

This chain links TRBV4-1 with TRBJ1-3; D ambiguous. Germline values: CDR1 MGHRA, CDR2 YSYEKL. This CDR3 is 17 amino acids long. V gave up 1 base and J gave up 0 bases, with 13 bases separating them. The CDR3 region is CASSQGPHVPSGNTIYF. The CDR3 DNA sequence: TGCGCCAGCAGCCAAGGGCCCCACGTTCCCTCTGGAAACACCATATATTTT.

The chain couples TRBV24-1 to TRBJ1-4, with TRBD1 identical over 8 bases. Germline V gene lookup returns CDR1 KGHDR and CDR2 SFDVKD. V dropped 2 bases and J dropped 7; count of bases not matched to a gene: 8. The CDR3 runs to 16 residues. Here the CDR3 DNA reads TGTGCCACCAGTGATTCTTCCGCAGGGGGCGGTGAAAAACTGTTTTTT. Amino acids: CATSDSSAGGGEKLFF.

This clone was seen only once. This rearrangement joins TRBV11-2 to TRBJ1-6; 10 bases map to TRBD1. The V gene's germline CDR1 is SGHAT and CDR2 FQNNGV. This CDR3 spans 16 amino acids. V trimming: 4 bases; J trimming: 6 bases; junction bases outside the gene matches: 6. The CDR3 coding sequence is TGTGCCAGCAGCTCCCACGACAGGGGGCTTAATTCACCCCTCCACTTT. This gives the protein CASSSHDRGLNSPLHF.

The CDR3 sequence is CASSSRGLAGHNEQFF. The CDR3 DNA follows: TGTGCCAGCAGCTCCAGGGGACTAGCGGGTCACAATGAGCAGTTCTTC. The gene calls are TRBV7-6 and TRBJ2-1, with TRBD2 identical over 12 bases. CDR3 length equals 16 residues. Germline CDR1 is SGHVS and CDR2 is FNYEAQ. Trimming at V came to 4 bases and at J to 5 bases, leaving 6 bases not matched to a gene.

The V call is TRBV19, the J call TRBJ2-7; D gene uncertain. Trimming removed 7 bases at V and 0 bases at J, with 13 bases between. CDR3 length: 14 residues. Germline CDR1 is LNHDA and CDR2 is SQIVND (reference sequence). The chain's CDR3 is CASTRNADSYEQYF. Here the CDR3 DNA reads TGTGCCAGTACACGCAATGCAGACTCCTACGAGCAGTACTTC. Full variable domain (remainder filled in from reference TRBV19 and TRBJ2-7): DGGITQSPKYLFRKEGQNVTLSCEQNLNHDAMYWYRQDPGQGLRLIYYSQIVNDFQKGDIAEGYSVSREKKESFPLTVTSAQKNPTAFYLCASTRNADSYEQYFGPGTRLTVT.

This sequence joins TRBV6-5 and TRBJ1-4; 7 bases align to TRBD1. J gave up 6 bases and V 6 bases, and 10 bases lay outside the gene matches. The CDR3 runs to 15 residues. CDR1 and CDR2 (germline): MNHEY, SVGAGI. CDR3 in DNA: TGTGCCAGCAGGCACGCAGGGGGGCACGATGAAAAACTGTTTTTT. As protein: CASRHAGGHDEKLFF.

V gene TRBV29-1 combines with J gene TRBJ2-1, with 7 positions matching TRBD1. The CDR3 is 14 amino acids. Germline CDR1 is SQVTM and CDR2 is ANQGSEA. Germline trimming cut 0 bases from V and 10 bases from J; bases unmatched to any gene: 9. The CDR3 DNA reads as TGCAGCGTTGAAGATCGGTACAGGGGAAGGGAGCAGTTCTTC. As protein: CSVEDRYRGREQFF.

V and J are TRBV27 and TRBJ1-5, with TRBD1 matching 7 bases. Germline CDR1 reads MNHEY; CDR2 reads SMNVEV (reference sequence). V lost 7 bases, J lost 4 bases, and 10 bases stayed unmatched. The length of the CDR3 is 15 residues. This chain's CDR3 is CASTPSTGKNQPQHF. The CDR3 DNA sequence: TGTGCCAGCACCCCCTCGACAGGGAAGAATCAGCCCCAGCATTTT.

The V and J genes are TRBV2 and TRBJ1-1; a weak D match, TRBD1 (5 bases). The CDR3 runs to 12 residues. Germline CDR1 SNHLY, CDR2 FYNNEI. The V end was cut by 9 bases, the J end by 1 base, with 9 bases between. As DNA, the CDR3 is TGTGCCAGTGCCAGGGAGAACACTGAAGCTTTCTTT. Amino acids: CASARENTEAFF. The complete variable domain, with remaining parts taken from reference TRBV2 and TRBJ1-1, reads EPEVTQTPSHQVTQMGQEVILRCVPISNHLYFYWYRQILGQKVEFLVSFYNNEISEKSEIFDDQFSVERPDGSNFTLKIRSTKLEDSAMYFCASARENTEAFFGQGTRLTVV.